The 9 T cell receptor beta chains below all came from one sample that was sequenced in a study of graft-versus-host responses after intestinal transplantation. Which antigens these TCRs recognize remains unknown. Clones were sequenced by immunoSEQ multiplex PCR, and TCRdb holds only the in-frame ones, with some missing. The table shows 84,000 or so clones, with about four fifths occurring only once. The sequenced sample was unstimulated CD4+ T cells sorted from spleen or lymph node cells, obtained before intestinal transplant. Receptors were obtained from a human donor who received an intestinal transplant.

The chain is built from TRBV7-6 and TRBJ2-1; 9 nucleotides match TRBD2. The trim removed 3 bases at V and 0 bases at J, leaving 3 bases unmatched. This CDR3 is 16 amino acids long. Germline lookup yields CDR1 SGHVS and CDR2 FNYEAQ. The CDR3 spells CASSFLSGSSYNEQFF. The CDR3 DNA reads as TGTGCCAGCAGCTTTCTTAGCGGGAGCTCCTACAATGAGCAGTTCTTC.

This clone has just a few counts. CDR3 loop: CAIGRTAGYTF. The CDR3 DNA reads as TGTGCCATCGGGCGGACAGCTGGCTACACCTTC. The chain joins TRBV10-3 to TRBJ1-2, with D perhaps TRBD1 (6 bases). The CDR3 is 11 amino acids. V lost 8 bases and J 7 bases, leaving 11 bases between the germline ends. CDR1 and CDR2 from the germline V gene are ENHRY and SYGVKD.

This clone was counted a single time. The chain couples TRBV7-9 to TRBJ2-5, with D possibly being TRBD2 (6 bases). The CDR3 covers 15 residues. Trimming removed 5 bases at V and 5 bases at J, with 18 bases between. Germline assignment: CDR1 SEHNR and CDR2 FQNEAQ (reference sequence). The CDR3 loop reads CASSHLAEEAETQYF. In DNA, the CDR3 is TGTGCCAGCAGCCACTTAGCGGAGGAGGCGGAGACCCAGTACTTC.

V and J are TRBV7-6 and TRBJ2-1; 7 bases map to TRBD2. CDR1 and CDR2 (germline): SGHVS, FNYEAQ. Trimming took 1 base from V and 4 from J; bases not matched to a gene: 7. The length of the CDR3 is 16 residues. CDR3 nucleotides: TGTGCCAGCAGCTTAGTGGCGGGAGTGGGGTACAATGAGCAGTTCTTC. Residues: CASSLVAGVGYNEQFF.

The chain couples TRBV2 to TRBJ2-5; maybe TRBD2 (5 bases). CDR3 size: 15 residues. Trimming left V 7 bases short and J 3 bases short, with 18 bases between. Germline CDR1 reads SNHLY; CDR2 reads FYNNEI. In DNA, the CDR3 is TGTGCCAGCACCCCCGGGTCCACGGGGAAAGAGACCCAGTACTTC. The encoded protein is CASTPGSTGKETQYF.

This clone showed up just a few times. The chain joins TRBV6-6 to TRBJ2-1; no definite D call. The CDR3 spans 12 residues. In germline, CDR1 is MNHNY, CDR2 SVGAGI (reference sequence). Trimming stripped 6 bases from V and 8 bases from J, with 11 bases between. The CDR3 DNA reads TGTGCCAGCAGGTGGGCCTCGGATGAGCAGTTCTTC. Translation: CASRWASDEQFF.

The V and J genes are TRBV27 and TRBJ2-7; 8 nucleotides agree with TRBD1. The V gene's germline CDR1 is MNHEY and CDR2 SMNVEV (reference sequence). The CDR3 loop spans 14 amino acids. V trimming: 4 bases; J trimming: 4 bases; junction bases outside the gene matches: 6. CDR3 nucleotide sequence: TGTGCCAGCAGTTCCGGACAGGGAATTTACGAGCAGTACTTC. It codes for CASSSGQGIYEQYF.

This clone has just a few counts. The chain recombines TRBV6-5 with TRBJ1-1, with 7 bases fitting TRBD1. J was trimmed by 11 bases and V by 0 bases; bases with no gene match: 6. The CDR3 covers 13 residues. In germline, CDR1 is MNHEY, CDR2 SVGAGI. Here the CDR3 reads CASSYSGGLGAFF. The CDR3 region has the DNA TGTGCCAGCAGTTACTCAGGGGGCCTTGGGGCTTTCTTT.

This sequence joins TRBV5-1 and TRBJ1-5; 10 bases map to TRBD1. The ends lost 3 bases at V and 6 bases at J; junction bases unmatched: 3. Per germline, CDR1 SGHRS and CDR2 YFSETQ. This CDR3 is 14 amino acids long. CDR3 residues: CASSYGQGVQPQHF. The CDR3 bases are TGCGCCAGCAGCTATGGACAGGGGGTTCAGCCCCAGCATTTT. The full variable domain, with the rest looked up from reference TRBV5-1 and TRBJ1-5, is KAGVTQTPRYLIKTRGQQVTLSCSPISGHRSVSWYQQTPGQGLQFLFEYFSETQRNKGNFPGRFSGRQFSNSRSEMNVSTLELGDSALYLCASSYGQGVQPQHFGDGTRLSIL.